The 20 T cell receptor beta chains listed next were all sequenced from one sample in a study of prognosis after radiotherapy for stage I lung cancer. From genomic DNA, TCR beta CDR3 was amplified by two-round multiplex PCR. Amplification in first-round PCR relied on primers specific to each TRBV and TRBJ gene. TCRdb redid the calling of the multiplex PCR reads with MiXCR, one entry per CDR3 protein. This table holds around 25,000 distinct CDR3 sequences, approximately 35% found once. This specimen was PBMCs, taken before or after stereotactic body radiation therapy (not recorded which). All receptors come from a donor aged 50 or older with non-small cell lung cancer.

This clonotype was found many times. The chain links TRBV6-2 or TRBV6-3 to TRBJ2-3; TRBD2 aligns across 12 bases. The CDR3 is 22 residues long. Unmatched junction bases numbered 24, after V lost 5 bases and J lost 3 bases. Germline V CDR1 and CDR2: MNHEY, SVGEGT. DNA for the CDR3: TGTGCCAGCAGTCGAACCCCTATCCTAGCGGGAGGGCCAAGTTTTACGACAGATACGCAGTATTTT. This translates into CASSRTPILAGGPSFTTDTQYF.

Regarding this clonotype: Its ends do not fully match the called genes, so a read error is possible. The chain joins TRBV5-1 to TRBJ2-3, with D possibly matching TRBD2 (5 bases). This CDR3 comprises 14 residues. Germline CDR1 is SGHRS and CDR2 is YFSETQ. CDR3 sequence: CASKVMSSSDTQYF. The CDR3 nucleotides are TGTGCCAGCAAAGTTATGTCTAGCTCGGATACGCAGTATTTT.

With regard to this clonotype: One base away lies a much larger clone, so this may be a sequencing read error. The chain joins TRBV6-1 to TRBJ2-1; 8 nucleotides match TRBD2. The CDR3 spans 15 residues. V was pared by 8 bases and J by 2 bases, with 8 bases of the junction left unmatched. Germline CDR1 and CDR2: MNHNS and SASEGT. This chain's CDR3 is CASGVAGNTYNEQFF. CDR3 bases: TGTGCCAGCGGGGTAGCGGGAAACACCTACAATGAGCAGTTCTTC.

The chain couples TRBV5-1 to TRBJ2-1; D not resolved. V shed 1 base and J shed 8 bases, with 13 bases lying between them. The CDR3 contains 14 residues. Germline CDR1 is SGHRS and CDR2 is YFSETQ. The CDR3 spells CASSLTIPAHEQFF. In DNA, the CDR3 is TGCGCCAGCAGCTTGACCATACCGGCCCATGAGCAGTTCTTC.

In the case of this clonotype: A far larger clone lies a single base away; this is likely a read error. The J gene is TRBJ2-5, the V gene TRBV6-5; TRBD2 might be the D (5 bases). V lost 2 bases to trimming and J lost 4 bases, with 17 bases between them. The CDR3 runs 16 residues. Germline CDR1 reads MNHEY; CDR2 reads SVGAGI. CDR3 loop: CASSYRNVQRSETQYF. DNA for the CDR3: TGTGCCAGCAGTTACCGGAATGTACAGCGGTCAGAGACCCAGTACTTC.

The rearrangement joins TRBV30 to TRBJ1-2, with 7 bases matching TRBD1. The CDR3 contains 14 residues. Germline CDR1 is GTSNPN and CDR2 is SVGIG (reference sequence). The J segment lost 4 bases and the V segment lost 1 base, leaving 6 bases of the junction unmatched. CDR3 in amino acids: CAWSGAGGVYGYTF. In DNA, the CDR3 is TGTGCCTGGAGTGGAGCAGGGGGAGTCTATGGCTACACCTTC.

This clonotype was observed many times. V is TRBV20-1 and J is TRBJ2-5, with TRBD2 identical over 11 bases. Germline lookup yields CDR1 DFQATT and CDR2 SNEGSKA (reference sequence). CDR3 length: 14 amino acids. The J segment lost 0 bases and the V segment lost 5 bases, leaving 2 bases of the junction unmatched. The CDR3, as DNA: TGCAGTGCTGGGACTAGCGGAAACCAAGAGACCCAGTACTTC. This sequence encodes CSAGTSGNQETQYF.

This clonotype turned up a few times. A much larger clone is a single base away; this may be a read error. In DNA form, the CDR3 reads TGTGCCAGCAGCCTACAGGGGGCGGGTGAGCAGTTCTTC. Its protein product is CASSLQGAGEQFF. The genes are TRBV3-1 and TRBJ2-1; 9 bases line up with TRBD1. CDR1 and CDR2 from the germline V gene are LGHDT and YNNKEL (reference sequence). There are 13 residues in the CDR3. Losses at the gene ends were 4 bases for V and 9 bases for J; bases not matched to a gene: 4.

Note on this clonotype: A read error may be the cause here, since a much bigger clone is one base away. The chain recombines TRBV24-1 with TRBJ2-3; TRBD2 might be the D (5 bases). In germline, CDR1 is KGHDR, CDR2 SFDVKD. With 4 bases removed from V and 8 bases from J, the gap between germline ends came to 12 bases. The CDR3 contains 13 residues. In nucleotides, the CDR3 is TGTGCCACCAGTGAGCGGGCTATAGGTACGCAGTATTTT. Residues: CATSERAIGTQYF.

Ten or more counts support this clonotype. The chain recombines TRBV11-3 with TRBJ1-1; perhaps TRBD1 as D (5 bases). The CDR3 loop spans 14 amino acids. Germline V lookup: CDR1 SGHNT, CDR2 YENEEA. The V and J ends lost 3 bases and 0 bases respectively, with 8 bases between them. The CDR3 loop is CASSLARVNTEAFF. CDR3 in DNA: TGTGCCAGCAGCTTGGCCAGGGTGAACACTGAAGCTTTCTTT.

This clonotype was seen ten or more times. The V call is TRBV7-9, the J call TRBJ2-1; D is unclear. Trimming took off 1 base at V and 9 bases at J, with 7 bases between the two ends. The CDR3 contains 12 residues. The germline V gene has CDR1 SEHNR and CDR2 FQNEAQ (reference sequence). The CDR3, as DNA: TGTGCCAGCAGCTTAGTGGGAATTGAGCAGTTCTTC. This encodes CASSLVGIEQFF.

This clonotype was seen at least ten times. The chain recombines TRBV19 with TRBJ2-1; TRBD2 is a possible D gene (6 bases). With 3 bases removed from V and 5 bases from J, the gap between germline ends came to 14 bases. Germline loops: CDR1 LNHDA, CDR2 SQIVND (reference sequence). This CDR3 is 15 amino acids long. The CDR3 spells CASSIRSGWDNEQFF. The CDR3 region has the DNA TGTGCCAGTAGTATTCGCAGCGGGTGGGACAATGAGCAGTTCTTC.

Of note for this clonotype: This sequence may be a read error, since a much larger clone differs from it by one base. The chain links TRBV10-3 to TRBJ2-3; D is unresolved. The germline CDR1 and CDR2 sequences are ENHRY and SYGVKD. Trimming pared 0 bases from V and 8 bases from J, leaving 3 bases between. The CDR3 loop spans 11 amino acids. Written as DNA, the CDR3 is TGTGCCATCAGTGAGTCGGGTACGCAGTATTTT. It specifies CAISESGTQYF.

The chain employs TRBV30 and TRBJ2-3, with TRBD1 identical over 9 bases. Germline V gene data show CDR1 as GTSNPN and CDR2 as SVGIG (reference sequence). The CDR3 has 13 residues. With 8 bases clipped from V and 3 bases from J, the junction kept 6 bases outside the gene matches. The CDR3 loop is CAGSQGATDTQYF. CDR3 nucleotides: TGTGCCGGGTCACAGGGGGCTACAGATACGCAGTATTTT.

This clonotype was seen ten or more times. The V gene is TRBV4-2, the J gene TRBJ2-7; D may be TRBD2 (6 bases). This CDR3 is built from 14 residues. Deletions cut 7 bases from V and 1 base from J, with 14 bases between. Germline V gives CDR1 LGHNA, CDR2 YNFKEQ. The CDR3 coding sequence is TGTGCCAGCAAACTAAGTGCGGGGTCCTACGAGCAGTACTTC. Translation: CASKLSAGSYEQYF.

Note on this clonotype: A far larger clone differs by one base, so this is likely a read error. The rearrangement joins TRBV12-3 or TRBV12-4 to TRBJ1-1, with D tentatively TRBD1 (6 bases). This CDR3 region has 15 residues. V dropped 8 bases and J dropped 4 bases, with 20 bases sitting between them. The CDR3 DNA reads as TGTGCCAGCGGAGGGGACGGGGGGCCAGGCACTGAAGCTTTCTTT. Amino acid sequence: CASGGDGGPGTEAFF.

As to this clonotype: A much larger clone lies one base from this, so it may be a read error. The CDR3 nucleotides are TGTGCCAGCAGCGTATGCAGTAATGAGCAGTTCTTC. Protein product: CASSVCSNEQFF. This chain joins TRBV9 and TRBJ2-1; D remains unclear. The CDR3 is 12 amino acids. Germline CDR1 and CDR2: SGDLS and YYNGEE. The ends were cut back, 1 base at V and 7 bases at J, with 6 bases in the middle.

The V gene is TRBV4-1, the J gene TRBJ1-6, with D possibly matching TRBD1 (6 bases). Germline CDR1 reads MGHRA; CDR2 reads YSYEKL. With 3 bases removed from V and 10 bases from J, the gap between germline ends came to 13 bases. The CDR3 sequence is 14 residues long. For the CDR3, the DNA is TGCGCCAGCAGCCAGGAGCGGGGGGGCTCACCCCTCCACTTT. Protein: CASSQERGGSPLHF.

V and J are TRBV7-2 and TRBJ2-7; 9 positions match TRBD2. Germline values: CDR1 SGHTA, CDR2 FQGNSA. There are 16 residues in the CDR3. The V and J ends lost 1 base and 2 bases, in that order; junction bases with no gene match: 6. The DNA for the CDR3 is TGTGCCAGCAGCTTAGTGGGCGGGGGGGCCGCCTACGAGCAGTACTTC. Translating it yields CASSLVGGGAAYEQYF.

This sequence joins TRBV9 and TRBJ2-2, with 9 bases that match TRBD2. After removal of 4 bases from V and 6 bases from J, the junction contained 10 bases not matched to a gene. The CDR3 is 16 residues long. Per the germline V gene, CDR1 is SGDLS and CDR2 is YYNGEE. CDR3 sequence (DNA): TGTGCCAGCAGCCGACGGACTAGCGTCAGGTCCGGGGAGCTGTTTTTT. Translated, it gives CASSRRTSVRSGELFF. Drawing the rest from reference TRBV9 and TRBJ2-2, the complete variable domain is DSGVTQTPKHLITATGQRVTLRCSPRSGDLSVYWYQQSLDQGLQFLIQYYNGEERAKGNILERFSAQQFPDLHSELNLSSLELGDSALYFCASSRRTSVRSGELFFGEGSRLTVL.